A single sample is the source of the 8 T cell receptor beta chains below, sequenced in a study of T cell changes during pregnancy in multiple sclerosis. Profiling relied on immunoSEQ multiplex PCR, and the TCRdb table lists in-frame clones only, not all of them. Seen here are some 31,000 clones, around nine tenths observed once, and the top ten hold approximately 0.43%. Sample: CD4+ T cells from peripheral blood mononuclear cells, taken in the second trimester of pregnancy. These TCRs come from a female donor in good health, enrolled as a control in a pregnancy study.

CDR3 nucleotide sequence: TGTGCCAGCAGCCTCCGTCCGACTACGAGTGACTACTACAATGAGCAGTTCTTC. Its translation: CASSLRPTTSDYYNEQFF. This chain uses TRBV14 with TRBJ2-1; tentative D call: TRBD2 (5 bases). The CDR3 loop spans 18 amino acids. The V gene's germline CDR1 is SGHDN and CDR2 FVKESK. The V end lost 4 bases, the J end lost 3 bases, and 22 bases lay between the germline ends.

The chain has TRBV27 and TRBJ2-5, with 9 bases identical to TRBD1. Germline loops: CDR1 MNHEY, CDR2 SMNVEV (reference sequence). This CDR3 contains 14 residues. The V and J ends lost 5 bases and 5 bases, in that order; junction bases with no gene match: 6. The CDR3 spells CASSPGTGRETQYF. CDR3 bases: TGTGCCAGCAGTCCCGGGACAGGGCGGGAGACCCAGTACTTC.

The chain carries TRBV27 and TRBJ1-1; TRBD1 is a possible D gene (5 bases). Germline V gives CDR1 MNHEY, CDR2 SMNVEV (reference sequence). V lost 5 bases to trimming and J lost 5 bases, with 15 bases between them. This CDR3 contains 14 residues. The CDR3 DNA reads TGTGCCAGCAGTCTTCGCGGGGGACGGACTGAAGCTTTCTTT. Translated, it gives CASSLRGGRTEAFF.

V is TRBV14 and J is TRBJ2-2, with 7 positions matching TRBD1. The CDR3 consists of 16 residues. Per the germline V gene, CDR1 is SGHDN and CDR2 is FVKESK. J gave up 5 bases and V 4 bases, and 10 bases lay outside the gene matches. The CDR3 region has the DNA TGTGCCAGCAGCCTCCTTGACAGGGTACAAACCGGGGAGCTGTTTTTT. Amino acid sequence: CASSLLDRVQTGELFF.

The V call is TRBV30, the J call TRBJ1-6; the D gene is possibly TRBD1 (6 bases). From germline, CDR1 is GTSNPN and CDR2 SVGIG (reference sequence). CDR3 size: 12 residues. V gave up 2 bases and J gave up 11 bases, with 10 bases separating them. CDR3 nucleotide sequence: TGTGCCTGGAGTAGGGGGGGACCACCCCTCCACTTT. Its protein product is CAWSRGGPPLHF.

V gene TRBV5-1 combines with J gene TRBJ2-1; maybe TRBD2 (5 bases). Per germline, CDR1 SGHRS and CDR2 YFSETQ. The CDR3 runs to 17 residues. The ends were cut back, 4 bases at V and 0 bases at J, with 17 bases in the middle. The CDR3: CASSHGPGVGSYNEQFF. The CDR3 DNA sequence: TGCGCCAGCAGCCATGGACCCGGGGTAGGCTCCTACAATGAGCAGTTCTTC.

The V call is TRBV10-3, the J call TRBJ1-2; D uncertain. This CDR3 has 13 residues. Trimming took 3 bases from V and 3 from J, leaving 8 bases between them. Germline CDR1 ENHRY, CDR2 SYGVKD. Written as DNA, the CDR3 is TGTGCCATCAGTGATCAGGAGGACTATGGCTACACCTTC. It translates to CAISDQEDYGYTF.

This chain links TRBV11-2 with TRBJ2-2; tentative D call: TRBD2 (7 bases). The CDR3 totals 15 residues. Germline V lookup: CDR1 SGHAT, CDR2 FQNNGV. The ends were cut back, 1 base at V and 4 bases at J, with 10 bases in the middle. Written as DNA, the CDR3 is TGTGCCAGCAGCTTAGTGGGAGGGGGCACCGGGGAGCTGTTTTTT. The encoded protein is CASSLVGGGTGELFF.